This TCR beta chain comes out of a study of shared clonotypes between healthy human individuals (dated by TCRdb to 2020 to 2021). For the wider study: The cohort included three men and a couple of women between 18 and 49 years of age. For each donor, three plates each were used for CD4 naive and CD4 memory, two plates were used for CD8 naive, and one plate was used for CD8 memory. The study deeply sequenced blood TCR repertoires of about 5 healthy adults to estimate repertoire size and the extent of clonotype sharing between individuals. To increase sequencing depth and limit assay-specific biases, TCR repertoire library preparation and sequencing were carried out by different laboratories using diverse techniques. Per donor, leukapheresis produced somewhere between about 0.85 and 10 billion PBMCs. General study outcomes and caveats: Because the study included a small number of donors, the genetic and exposure-history diversity represented was limited. Rarefaction of sorted-subset datasets indicated incomplete sequencing despite the large sequencing depth. Roughly 5% of naive CD4, around 3.6% of naive CD8, roughly 2.4% of memory CD4, and 0.4% of memory CD8 clonotypes were shared across a few donors. Sampling was limited to blood, and TCR repertoires in tissue likely differ from TCR repertoires in blood. Pairwise subsampling indicated that sequencing depth was expected to affect the degree of clonotype sharing among donors. Higher generation probabilities were observed for clonotypes shared by all four sorted-subset donors than for non-shared clonotypes. Naive subsets generally had larger estimated clonotype richness than memory subsets.

Reading from cysteine to phenylalanine, the CDR3 counts 15 amino acids. Only the CDR3 region is kept as DNA, spanning 45 bases read in frame from base 1. The V end loses 1 base and the J end loses 2 bases, and a stretch of 12 bases separates them. From the germline V gene, CDR1 is SGHRS and CDR2 is YFSETQ. On this clone: Its antigen specificity is not known. No much larger clone exists at a distance of one base, and base qualities are not known.

Using the deep immunoSEQ assay, multiplex PCR amplified TCR CDR3 regions from genomic DNA. Extracted genomic DNA from each cell subset was spread evenly across all wells of several immunoSEQ 96-well plates, with each plate serving as a replicate. For sorted subsets, approximately 200 ng of genomic DNA, equivalent to some 30,000 T cell genomes, went into each replicate PCR. Purified libraries were quantified with a Qubit 3.0 fluorometer, sized on a Bioanalyzer 2100, and re-quantified with the KAPA Library Quantification kit. A separate single-read 150-cycle Illumina NextSeq 550 flow cell was used to sequence each immunoSEQ 96-well plate. The original pipeline was this. The immunoSEQ output contained only junctional sequences without quality scores, so filtering could not match that applied to full-length reads. To assign V/J genes and CDR3, sequences were annotated using PyIR, a Python wrapper for IgBLAST v1.9, with IMGT germline references. Reads were removed for weak V/J assignments (E-value above 1e-6), missing CDR3, stop codons, out-of-frame junctions, or ambiguous translated residues. V3J clonotypes were defined as sequences sharing an identical inferred V gene, J gene, and CDR3 amino acid sequence. Percentage overlap between repertoires was calculated by dividing the number of shared unique clonotypes by the size of the smaller repertoire. Repertoire richness was assessed with RTK rarefaction, the Chao1 estimator, and Recon v2.1 estimates of unobserved clonotypes. OLGA was used to compute generation probabilities for all TCRbeta clonotypes that the gDNA method yielded from a handful of donors. TCRdb stores this immuneACCESS table with in-frame sequences only. Part of the clones is absent; in the studies checked, under half of the shortfall reflects unresolved V genes, and no reason is known for the rest. V and J calls and clone size are copied from that table; D and trimming were computed from the DNA. The table for this sample lists 2,500,000 or so clones; about 92% of them were counted only once. The ten largest account for around 0.14% of the sample.

The donors were healthy, HIV-negative adults who had no recently reported acute infections or vaccinations. All donors were Caucasian adults living in Nashville, Tennessee, USA. CD4+ T cells were enriched by magnetic negative selection, after which naive cells were positively selected on CD45RA and the negative fraction was taken as the memory subset. Blood was obtained by leukapheresis, after which PBMCs were separated by Ficoll-Histopaque density gradient centrifugation and cryopreserved in liquid nitrogen vapor phase. Analytical flow cytometry was used to check the purity and quantity of every magnetically sorted T cell population. Genomic DNA was isolated from every sorted fraction and measured by UV absorbance on a Nanodrop 2000c.

This clonotype originated in a young man in good health. This chain joins TRBV5-1 to TRBJ1-2; the best D guess is TRBD1, with 5 bases matching. What was sequenced was naive CD4+ T cells sorted from blood. The intended sense of this specimen's cell subset or site label: CD45RA+ positively selected. CDR3 region: CASSLSGGSNYGYTF. The nucleotides read TGCGCCAGCAGCTTGTCCGGGGGATCAAACTATGGCTACACCTTC.